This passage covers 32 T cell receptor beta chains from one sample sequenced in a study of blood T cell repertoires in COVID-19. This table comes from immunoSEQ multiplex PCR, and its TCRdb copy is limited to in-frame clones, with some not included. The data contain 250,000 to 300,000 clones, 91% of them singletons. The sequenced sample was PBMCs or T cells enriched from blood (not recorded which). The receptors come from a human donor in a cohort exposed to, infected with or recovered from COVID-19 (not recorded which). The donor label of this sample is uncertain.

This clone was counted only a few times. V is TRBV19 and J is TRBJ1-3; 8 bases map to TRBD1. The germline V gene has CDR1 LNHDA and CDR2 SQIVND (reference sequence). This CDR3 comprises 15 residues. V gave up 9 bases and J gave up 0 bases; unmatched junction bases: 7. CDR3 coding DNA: TGTGCCAGCAACAGGGGGGATTTCTCTGGAAACACCATATATTTT. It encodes CASNRGDFSGNTIYF. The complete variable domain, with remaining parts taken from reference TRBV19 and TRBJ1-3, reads DGGITQSPKYLFRKEGQNVTLSCEQNLNHDAMYWYRQDPGQGLRLIYYSQIVNDFQKGDIAEGYSVSREKKESFPLTVTSAQKNPTAFYLCASNRGDFSGNTIYFGEGSWLTVV.

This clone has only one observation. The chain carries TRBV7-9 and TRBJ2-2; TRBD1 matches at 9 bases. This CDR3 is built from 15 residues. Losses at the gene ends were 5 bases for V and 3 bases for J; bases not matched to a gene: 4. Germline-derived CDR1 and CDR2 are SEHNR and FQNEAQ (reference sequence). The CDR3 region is CASSPRQGDTGELFF. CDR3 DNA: TGTGCCAGCAGCCCTAGACAGGGGGACACCGGGGAGCTGTTTTTT.

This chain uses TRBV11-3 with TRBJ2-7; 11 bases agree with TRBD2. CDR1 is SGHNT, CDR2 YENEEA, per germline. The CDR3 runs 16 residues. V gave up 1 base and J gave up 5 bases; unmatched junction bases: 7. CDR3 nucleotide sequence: TGTGCCAGCAGCTTAGGCGTAGCGGGGGGGCCCGACGAGCAGTACTTC. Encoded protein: CASSLGVAGGPDEQYF. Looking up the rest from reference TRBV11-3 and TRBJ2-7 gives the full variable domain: EAGVVQSPRYKIIEKKQPVAFWCNPISGHNTLYWYLQNLGQGPELLIRYENEEAVDDSQLPKDRFSAERLKGVDSTLKIQPAELGDSAVYLCASSLGVAGGPDEQYFGPGTRLTVT.

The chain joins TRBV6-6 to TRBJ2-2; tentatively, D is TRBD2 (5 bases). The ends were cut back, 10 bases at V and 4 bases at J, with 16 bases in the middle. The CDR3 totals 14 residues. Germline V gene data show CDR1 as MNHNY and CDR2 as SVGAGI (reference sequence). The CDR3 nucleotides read TGTGCCACTACCAAGTGGAGGAGCACCGGGGAGCTGTTTTTT. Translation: CATTKWRSTGELFF.

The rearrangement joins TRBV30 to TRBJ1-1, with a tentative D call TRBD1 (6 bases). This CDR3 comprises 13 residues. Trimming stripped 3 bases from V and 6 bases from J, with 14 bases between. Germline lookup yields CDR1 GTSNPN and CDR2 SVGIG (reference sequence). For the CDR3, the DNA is TGTGCCTGGAGAAAGGGGGAGGGATCTGAAGCTTTCTTT. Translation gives CAWRKGEGSEAFF.

This chain's CDR3 is CASSFLRSTDTQYF. The CDR3 coding sequence is TGTGCCAGCAGCTTTTTGCGTAGCACAGATACGCAGTATTTT. The genes are TRBV6-2 or TRBV6-3 and TRBJ2-3; D unclear. The germline CDR1 and CDR2 sequences are MNHEY and SVGEGT. V was shortened by 6 bases and J by 0 bases, with 10 bases between the two germline ends. The CDR3 extends over 14 amino acids.

In nucleotides, the CDR3 is TGTGCCAGCAGTCCCGGGGTATCACTGGTCGAGGAGACCCAGTACTTC. Its translation is CASSPGVSLVEETQYF. The genes are TRBV7-9 and TRBJ2-5; a possible D gene is TRBD2 (5 bases). Trimming removed 6 bases from V and 5 bases from J, with 22 bases in between. Germline V gives CDR1 SEHNR, CDR2 FQNEAQ (reference sequence). The CDR3 is made up of 16 amino acids.

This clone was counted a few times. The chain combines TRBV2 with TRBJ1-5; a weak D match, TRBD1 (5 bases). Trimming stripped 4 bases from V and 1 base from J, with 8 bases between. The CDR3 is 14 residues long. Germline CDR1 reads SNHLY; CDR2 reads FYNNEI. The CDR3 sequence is CASSGQRSNQPQHF. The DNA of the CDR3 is TGTGCCAGCAGTGGACAGCGCAGCAATCAGCCCCAGCATTTT. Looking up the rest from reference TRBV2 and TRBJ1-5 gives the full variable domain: EPEVTQTPSHQVTQMGQEVILRCVPISNHLYFYWYRQILGQKVEFLVSFYNNEISEKSEIFDDQFSVERPDGSNFTLKIRSTKLEDSAMYFCASSGQRSNQPQHFGDGTRLSIL.

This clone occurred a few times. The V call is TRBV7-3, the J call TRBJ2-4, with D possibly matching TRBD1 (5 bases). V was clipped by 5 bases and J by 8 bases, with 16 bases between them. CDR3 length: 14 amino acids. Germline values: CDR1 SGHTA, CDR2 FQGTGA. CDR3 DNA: TGTGCCAGCAGCCTCGATGGGGCAAACGACATTCAGTACTTC. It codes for CASSLDGANDIQYF.

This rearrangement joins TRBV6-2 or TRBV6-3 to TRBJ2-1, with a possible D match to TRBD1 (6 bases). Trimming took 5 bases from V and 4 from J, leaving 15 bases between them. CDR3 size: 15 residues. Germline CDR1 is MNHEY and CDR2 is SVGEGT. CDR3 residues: CASSTPGQNYNEQFF. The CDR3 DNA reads TGTGCCAGCAGTACCCCCGGACAGAATTACAATGAGCAGTTCTTC.

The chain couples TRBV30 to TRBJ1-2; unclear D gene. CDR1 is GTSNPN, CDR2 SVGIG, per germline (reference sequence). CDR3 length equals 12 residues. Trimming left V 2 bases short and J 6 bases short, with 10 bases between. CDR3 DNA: TGTGCCTGGAGTCCGGGAGTCCATGGCTACACCTTC. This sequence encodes CAWSPGVHGYTF.

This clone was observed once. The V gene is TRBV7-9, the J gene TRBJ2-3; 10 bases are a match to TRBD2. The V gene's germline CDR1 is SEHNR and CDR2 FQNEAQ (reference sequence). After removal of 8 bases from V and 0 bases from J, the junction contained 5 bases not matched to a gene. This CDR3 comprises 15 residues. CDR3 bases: TGTGCCAGCGTTAGCGGGGGGCCTAGCACAGATACGCAGTATTTT. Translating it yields CASVSGGPSTDTQYF. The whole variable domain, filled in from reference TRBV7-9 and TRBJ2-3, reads DTGVSQNPRHKITKRGQNVTFRCDPISEHNRLYWYRQTLGQGPEFLTYFQNEAQLEKSRLLSDRFSAERPKGSFSTLEIQRTEQGDSAMYLCASVSGGPSTDTQYFGPGTRLTVL.

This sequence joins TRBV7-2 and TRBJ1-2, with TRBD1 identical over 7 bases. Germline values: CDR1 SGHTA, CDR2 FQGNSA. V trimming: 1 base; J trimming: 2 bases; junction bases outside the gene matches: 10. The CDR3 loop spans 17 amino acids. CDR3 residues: CASSLDIGTTGNYGYTF. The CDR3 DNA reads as TGTGCCAGCAGCTTAGATATAGGGACGACAGGGAACTATGGCTACACCTTC. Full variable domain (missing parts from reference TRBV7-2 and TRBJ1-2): GAGVSQSPSNKVTEKGKDVELRCDPISGHTALYWYRQSLGQGLEFLIYFQGNSAPDKSGLPSDRFSAERTGGSVSTLTIQRTQQEDSAVYLCASSLDIGTTGNYGYTFGSGTRLTVV.

This chain's CDR3 is CASSLAAPTNEKLFF. The CDR3 DNA reads TGTGCCAGCAGCTTAGCGGCTCCAACTAATGAAAAACTGTTTTTT. The chain has TRBV7-9 and TRBJ1-4; D uncertain. The CDR3 runs to 15 residues. Trimming took 0 bases from V and 0 from J, leaving 5 bases between them. Germline CDR1 SEHNR, CDR2 FQNEAQ (reference sequence).

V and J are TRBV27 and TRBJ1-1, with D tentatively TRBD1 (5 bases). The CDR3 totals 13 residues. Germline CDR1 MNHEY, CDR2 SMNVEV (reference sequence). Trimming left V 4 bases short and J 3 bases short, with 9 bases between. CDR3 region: CASSSREDTEAFF. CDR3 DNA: TGTGCCAGCAGTTCCAGGGAGGACACTGAAGCTTTCTTT.

The CDR3 coding sequence is TGCAGCGTTGAAGAGGTGTCGGGCACAGATACGCAGTATTTT. Its translation is CSVEEVSGTDTQYF. The chain is built from TRBV29-1 and TRBJ2-3; D is unresolved. The CDR3 runs to 14 residues. Germline values: CDR1 SQVTM, CDR2 ANQGSEA. Trimming took 0 bases from V and 1 from J, leaving 8 bases between them.

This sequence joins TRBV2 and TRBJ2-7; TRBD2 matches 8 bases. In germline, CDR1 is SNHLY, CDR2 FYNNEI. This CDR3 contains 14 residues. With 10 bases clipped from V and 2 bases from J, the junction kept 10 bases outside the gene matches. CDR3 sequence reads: CATRSGGITYEQYF. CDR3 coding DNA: TGTGCCACCCGGAGCGGGGGTATTACCTACGAGCAGTACTTC.

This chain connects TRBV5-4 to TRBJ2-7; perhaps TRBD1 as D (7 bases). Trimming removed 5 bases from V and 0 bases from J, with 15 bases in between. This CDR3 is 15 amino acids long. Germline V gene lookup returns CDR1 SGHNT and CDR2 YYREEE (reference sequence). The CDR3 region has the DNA TGTGCCAGCAGTCCCAGACAGGGAGGCTCCTACGAGCAGTACTTC. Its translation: CASSPRQGGSYEQYF.

The CDR3 DNA sequence: TGTGCCAGCAGCCTTCTAGCAACTAATGAAAAACTGTTTTTT. Encoded protein: CASSLLATNEKLFF. The V and J genes are TRBV7-3 and TRBJ1-4; D remains unclear. CDR1 and CDR2 (germline): SGHTA, FQGTGA. The V end was cut by 5 bases, the J end by 0 bases, with 7 bases between. The length of the CDR3 is 14 residues.

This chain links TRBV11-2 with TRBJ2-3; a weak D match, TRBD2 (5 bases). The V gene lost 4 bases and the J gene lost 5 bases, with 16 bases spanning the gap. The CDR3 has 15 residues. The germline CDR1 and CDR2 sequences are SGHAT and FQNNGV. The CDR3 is CASSSRGRGKDTQYF. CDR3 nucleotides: TGTGCCAGCAGCTCCCGAGGCCGGGGTAAAGATACGCAGTATTTT.

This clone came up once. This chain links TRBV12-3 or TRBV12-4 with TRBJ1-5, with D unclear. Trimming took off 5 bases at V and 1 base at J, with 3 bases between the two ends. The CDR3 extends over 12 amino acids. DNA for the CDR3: TGTGCCAGCAGTCAGAGCAATCAGCCCCAGCATTTT. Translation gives CASSQSNQPQHF.

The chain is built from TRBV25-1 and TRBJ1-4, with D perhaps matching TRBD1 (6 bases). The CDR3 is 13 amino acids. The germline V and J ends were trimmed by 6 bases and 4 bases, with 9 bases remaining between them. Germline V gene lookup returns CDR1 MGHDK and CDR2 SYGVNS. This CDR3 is CASSTGSNEKLFF. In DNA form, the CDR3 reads TGTGCCAGCAGCACAGGGAGTAATGAAAAACTGTTTTTT.

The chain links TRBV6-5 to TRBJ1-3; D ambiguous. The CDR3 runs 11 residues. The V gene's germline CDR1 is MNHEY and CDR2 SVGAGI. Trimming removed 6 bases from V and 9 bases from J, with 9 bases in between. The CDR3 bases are TGTGCCAGCAGCCGGGCGGGCACCATATATTTT. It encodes CASSRAGTIYF.

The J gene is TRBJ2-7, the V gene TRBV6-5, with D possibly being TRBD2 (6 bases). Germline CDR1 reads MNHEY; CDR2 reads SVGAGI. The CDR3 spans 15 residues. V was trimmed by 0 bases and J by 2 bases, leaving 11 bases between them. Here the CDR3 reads CASSYSGGRAYEQYF. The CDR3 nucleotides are TGTGCCAGCAGTTACTCGGGGGGTCGGGCCTACGAGCAGTACTTC.

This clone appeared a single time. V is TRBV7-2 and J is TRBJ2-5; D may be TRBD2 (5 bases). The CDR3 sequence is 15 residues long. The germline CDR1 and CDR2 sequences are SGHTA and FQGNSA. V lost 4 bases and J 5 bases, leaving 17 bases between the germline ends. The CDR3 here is CASSSIYYSGETQYF. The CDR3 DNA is TGTGCCAGCAGCTCGATTTATTACTCGGGGGAGACCCAGTACTTC.

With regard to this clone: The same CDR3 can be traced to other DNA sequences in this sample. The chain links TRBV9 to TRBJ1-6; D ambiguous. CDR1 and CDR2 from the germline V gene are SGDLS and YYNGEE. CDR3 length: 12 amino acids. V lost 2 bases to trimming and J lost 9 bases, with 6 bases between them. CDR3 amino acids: CASSVPGSPLHF. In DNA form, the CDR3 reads TGTGCCAGCAGCGTGCCAGGTTCACCCCTCCACTTT.

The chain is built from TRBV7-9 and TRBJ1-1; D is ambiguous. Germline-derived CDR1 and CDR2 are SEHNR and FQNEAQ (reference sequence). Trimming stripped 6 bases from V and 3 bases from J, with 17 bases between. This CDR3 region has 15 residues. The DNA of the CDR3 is TGTGCCAGCAGTTTCTGGAACTGGGAGGACACTGAAGCTTTCTTT. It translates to CASSFWNWEDTEAFF.

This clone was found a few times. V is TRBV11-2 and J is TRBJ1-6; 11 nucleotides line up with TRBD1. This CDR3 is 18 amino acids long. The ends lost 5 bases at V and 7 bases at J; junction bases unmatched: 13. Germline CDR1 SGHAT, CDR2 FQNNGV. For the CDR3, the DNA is TGTGCCAGCAGCGTAATGTGGGACAGGGGGAAGGTGAATTCACCCCTCCACTTT. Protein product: CASSVMWDRGKVNSPLHF.

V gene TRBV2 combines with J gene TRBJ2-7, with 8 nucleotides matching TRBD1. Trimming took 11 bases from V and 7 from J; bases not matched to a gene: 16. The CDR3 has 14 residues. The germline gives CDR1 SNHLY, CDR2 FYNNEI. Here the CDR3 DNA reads TGTGCCGATTCGACCAACCAGGGGGCGGGTGAGCAGTACTTC. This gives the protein CADSTNQGAGEQYF.

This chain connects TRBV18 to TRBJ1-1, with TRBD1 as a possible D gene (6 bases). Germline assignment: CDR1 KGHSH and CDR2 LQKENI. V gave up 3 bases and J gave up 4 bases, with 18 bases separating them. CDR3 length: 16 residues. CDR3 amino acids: CASSPAAAGAGTEAFF. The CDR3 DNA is TGTGCCAGCTCACCCGCCGCGGCGGGGGCCGGCACTGAAGCTTTCTTT.

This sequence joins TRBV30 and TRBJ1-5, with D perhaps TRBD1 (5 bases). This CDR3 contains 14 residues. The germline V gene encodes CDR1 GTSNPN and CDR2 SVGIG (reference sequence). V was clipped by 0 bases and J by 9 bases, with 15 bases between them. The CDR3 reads CAWSVGNVGGPQHF. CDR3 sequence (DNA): TGTGCCTGGAGTGTAGGTAATGTGGGGGGGCCCCAGCATTTT.

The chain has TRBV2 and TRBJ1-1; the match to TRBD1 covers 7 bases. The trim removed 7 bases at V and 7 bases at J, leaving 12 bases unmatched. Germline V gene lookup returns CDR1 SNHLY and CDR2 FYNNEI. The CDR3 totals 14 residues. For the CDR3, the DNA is TGTGCCAGCACGACAGGGATGGTAGGGTTTGAAGCTTTCTTT. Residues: CASTTGMVGFEAFF.